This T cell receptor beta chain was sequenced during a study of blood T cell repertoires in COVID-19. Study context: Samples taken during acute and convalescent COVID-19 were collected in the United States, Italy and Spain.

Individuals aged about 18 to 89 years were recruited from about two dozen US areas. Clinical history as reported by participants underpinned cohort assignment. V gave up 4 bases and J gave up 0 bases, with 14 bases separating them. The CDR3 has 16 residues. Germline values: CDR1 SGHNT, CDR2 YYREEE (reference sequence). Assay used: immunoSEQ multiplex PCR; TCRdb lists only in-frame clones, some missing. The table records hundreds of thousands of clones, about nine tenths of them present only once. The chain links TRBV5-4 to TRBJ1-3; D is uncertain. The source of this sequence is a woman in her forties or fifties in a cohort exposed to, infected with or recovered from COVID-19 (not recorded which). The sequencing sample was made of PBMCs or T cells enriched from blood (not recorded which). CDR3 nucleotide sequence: TGTGCCAGCAGCACCCTGGGGAGGCTCTCTGGAAACACCATATATTTT. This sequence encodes CASSTLGRLSGNTIYF.